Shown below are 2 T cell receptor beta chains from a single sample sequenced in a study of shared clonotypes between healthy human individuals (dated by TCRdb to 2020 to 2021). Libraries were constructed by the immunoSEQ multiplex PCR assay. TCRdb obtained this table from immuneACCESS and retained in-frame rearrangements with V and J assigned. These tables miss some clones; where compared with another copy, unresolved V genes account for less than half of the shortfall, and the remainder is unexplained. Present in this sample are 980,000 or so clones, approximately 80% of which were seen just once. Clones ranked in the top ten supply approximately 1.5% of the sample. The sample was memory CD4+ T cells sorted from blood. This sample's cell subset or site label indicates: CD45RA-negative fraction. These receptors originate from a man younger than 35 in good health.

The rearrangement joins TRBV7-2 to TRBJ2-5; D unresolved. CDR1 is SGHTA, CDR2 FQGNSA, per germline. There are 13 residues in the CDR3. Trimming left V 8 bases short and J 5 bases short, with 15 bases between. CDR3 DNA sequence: TGTGCCAGCTCTCAAGGGTTCGGGGAGACCCAGTACTTC. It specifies CASSQGFGETQYF. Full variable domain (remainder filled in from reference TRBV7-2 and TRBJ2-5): GAGVSQSPSNKVTEKGKDVELRCDPISGHTALYWYRQSLGQGLEFLIYFQGNSAPDKSGLPSDRFSAERTGGSVSTLTIQRTQQEDSAVYLCASSQGFGETQYFGPGTRLLVL.

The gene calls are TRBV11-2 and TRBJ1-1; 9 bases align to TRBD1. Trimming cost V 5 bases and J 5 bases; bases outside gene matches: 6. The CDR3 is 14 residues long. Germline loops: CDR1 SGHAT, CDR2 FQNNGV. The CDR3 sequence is CASSPQGARTEAFF. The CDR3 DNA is TGTGCCAGCAGCCCACAGGGGGCGAGGACTGAAGCTTTCTTT.